This T cell receptor (beta chain) was documented in a study of cytomegalovirus exposure and HLA in healthy donors. At the level of the study: Roughly 170 million T cells yielded around 120 million unique TCR beta sequences in earlier analysis.

The study's findings and limits: The CMV antigen specificity of a few CMV-associated chains was confirmed through in vitro analysis. A later analysis associated 15,000 or so TCR beta sequences with HLA alleles at a 0.05 false discovery rate.

PCR amplification relied on 60 Vbeta primers (plus 13 Jbeta primers). Generated by immunoSEQ multiplex PCR, the TCRdb table keeps only in-frame clones and is missing some. The data show around 180,000 clones, 84% seen once. This CDR3 has 13 amino acids. V gave up 0 bases and J gave up 6 bases, with 6 bases separating them. Per germline, CDR1 MGHRA and CDR2 YSYEKL. A note on this clone: Its antigen is not identified.

Input material: PBMCs. The clonotype comes from a boy younger than 18 in good health and CMV-seronegative. The rearrangement joins TRBV4-1 to TRBJ1-5, with D uncertain. CDR3 in DNA: TGCGCCAGCAGCCAAGATCCGTTTCAGCCCCAGCATTTT. Translated: CASSQDPFQPQHF.